Below, one T cell receptor (beta chain) is given with its context. This sample is part of a study of patients and donors after allogeneic stem cell transplantation. A single record per CDR3 protein comes from TCRdb applying MiXCR to the RT-PCR reads. Here the sample spans about 160,000 distinct CDR3 sequences, about 32% being singletons. Looked up from germline, CDR1 is MNHEY and CDR2 is SMNVEV (reference sequence). Trimming at V came to 4 bases and at J to 3 bases, leaving 7 bases not matched to a gene. CDR3 length: 15 residues. The chain joins TRBV27 to TRBJ2-7; 9 bases map to TRBD1. Input material: blood, either unsorted or a sorted T cell fraction (not recorded which). The origin of this receptor is a human donor who was either an allogeneic HSCT recipient or a stem cell or donor lymphocyte infusion donor (not recorded which). It is not recorded whose cells these are; they may come from a transplant donor. The CDR3 coding sequence is TGTGCCAGCAGTTCCTGGACAGGGGAGCACTACGAGCAGTACTTC. It is translated as CASSSWTGEHYEQYF.